The clone carrying this TCR beta chain was counted ten times or more. As yet, its antigen is unknown. The germline V gene has CDR1 SGHTA and CDR2 FQGNSA. The CDR3 is 15 amino acids. Trimming took off 1 base at V and 6 bases at J, with 12 bases between the two ends. These data originate in a study of T cell repertoires in cytomegalovirus infection. The wider study: Shared public TCR beta signatures pointed to both CMV infection and a matching HLA type.

TCRdb recomputed calls from the reads with MiXCR, one row per CDR3 protein. Of about 180,000 distinct CDR3 sequences in the sample, over 13% are singletons; the top ten hold roughly a quarter. General study findings and limits: CMV-specific HLA-C-restricted TCR beta clonotypes dominated the ex vivo response.

The receptor comes from a human donor in good health (CMV status not recorded). Some clones in this sample may be carry-over from other donors' samples. The chain uses TRBV7-2 and TRBJ2-2; D may match TRBD1 or TRBD2 (5 bases each). Material: PBMCs. CDR3 in amino acids: CASSLGRQGAGELFF. CDR3 bases: TGTGCCAGCAGCTTAGGGCGGCAGGGAGCCGGGGAGCTGTTTTTT.